The 9 T cell receptor beta chains given below trace back to one sample, sequenced in a study of cytomegalovirus exposure and HLA in healthy donors. The primer mix had 60 Vbeta and 13 Jbeta primers. Assay used: immunoSEQ multiplex PCR; TCRdb lists only in-frame clones, some missing. The repertoire holds about 180,000 clones, with 60% to 85% as singletons. Material: PBMCs. These receptors were taken from a man aged 35 to 55 in good health and CMV-seronegative.

V is TRBV9 and J is TRBJ2-7; D might be TRBD1 (6 bases). The germline V gene encodes CDR1 SGDLS and CDR2 YYNGEE. Trimming pared 4 bases from V and 2 bases from J, leaving 16 bases between. CDR3 size: 15 residues. The CDR3 DNA reads TGTGCCAGCAGCCCGGGGACCAGGGGAACCTACGAGCAGTACTTC. It yields the protein CASSPGTRGTYEQYF.

Points on this clone: The junction does not match germline at one end; this may be a read error. The chain is built from TRBV7-9 and TRBJ1-1; D remains ambiguous. Germline V gives CDR1 SEHNR, CDR2 FQNEAQ (reference sequence). CDR3 length: 13 residues. The CDR3 region is CASSTSLNTEAFF. In DNA form, the CDR3 reads TGTGCCAGCAGCACCTCCCTGAACACCGAAGCTTTCTTT.

This chain joins TRBV7-9 and TRBJ1-2, with a possible D match to TRBD1 (6 bases). Trimming shortened V by 5 bases and J by 3 bases, and 16 bases separated the two germline ends. Per germline, CDR1 SEHNR and CDR2 FQNEAQ (reference sequence). The CDR3 totals 15 residues. CDR3 loop: CASSHGNRVDYGYTF. CDR3 coding DNA: TGTGCCAGCAGCCATGGTAACAGGGTAGACTATGGCTACACCTTC.

J is TRBJ2-3 and V is TRBV7-2; the D gene is possibly TRBD2 (5 bases). In germline, CDR1 is SGHTA, CDR2 FQGNSA. The CDR3 spans 13 residues. Between the trimmed V and J ends, which lost 8 bases and 2 bases, there was a span of 11 bases. CDR3 sequence reads: CASLKDFTDTQYF. The CDR3 nucleotides read TGTGCCAGCTTGAAGGACTTCACAGATACGCAGTATTTT.

J is TRBJ2-7 and V is TRBV7-9; TRBD2 aligns across 7 bases. V lost 5 bases and J lost 2; bases outside the gene matches: 9. Germline assignment: CDR1 SEHNR and CDR2 FQNEAQ (reference sequence). CDR3 size: 15 residues. The CDR3, as DNA: TGTGCCAGCAGCCCGCGGGGGACGGCGACCTACGAGCAGTACTTC. It codes for CASSPRGTATYEQYF.

V is TRBV6-5 and J is TRBJ2-4; maybe TRBD1 (6 bases). Germline V gene data show CDR1 as MNHEY and CDR2 as SVGAGI. The CDR3 is 15 amino acids. V was trimmed by 5 bases and J by 0 bases, leaving 11 bases between them. CDR3 loop: CASSATGLAKNIQYF. The CDR3 region has the DNA TGTGCCAGCAGTGCTACAGGGTTAGCCAAAAACATTCAGTACTTC.

The chain carries TRBV7-2 and TRBJ2-4; D call uncertain. The CDR3 is 16 amino acids. The V gene's germline CDR1 is SGHTA and CDR2 FQGNSA. V lost 5 bases and J 1 base, leaving 15 bases between the germline ends. The CDR3: CASSLTSPGAKNIQYF. The CDR3 nucleotides read TGTGCCAGCAGCCTGACTTCTCCCGGGGCCAAAAACATTCAGTACTTC.

This clone came up a few times. The CDR3 region has the DNA TGTGCCAGCAGCTCGTATGCTGCGGGGGGGAGCTACGAGCAGTACTTC. Amino acids: CASSSYAAGGSYEQYF. The chain has TRBV7-2 and TRBJ2-7; TRBD2 agrees at 9 bases. Germline CDR1 is SGHTA and CDR2 is FQGNSA. The ends lost 4 bases at V and 3 bases at J; junction bases unmatched: 10. The CDR3 covers 16 residues.

V usage is TRBV7-2 and J usage is TRBJ1-2; 10 bases match TRBD1. In germline, CDR1 is SGHTA, CDR2 FQGNSA. This CDR3 has 14 amino acids. Germline trimming cut 5 bases from V and 4 bases from J; bases unmatched to any gene: 4. The CDR3 DNA reads TGTGCCAGCAGCCCGACAGGGGGCAGCTATGGCTACACCTTC. Protein: CASSPTGGSYGYTF. The complete variable domain, with remaining parts taken from reference TRBV7-2 and TRBJ1-2, reads GAGVSQSPSNKVTEKGKDVELRCDPISGHTALYWYRQSLGQGLEFLIYFQGNSAPDKSGLPSDRFSAERTGGSVSTLTIQRTQQEDSAVYLCASSPTGGSYGYTFGSGTRLTVV.